This T cell receptor (beta chain) was captured by sequencing in a study of T cells in Graves' hyperthyroidism and ophthalmopathy. Overall study findings and caveats: Researchers found most expanded thyroid clonotypes above 0.001 in blood as well.

Clinicians diagnosed patients from clinical symptoms, serum thyroxine and TRAb, thyroid ultrasound and orbital computed tomography. The germline V gene has CDR1 KGHSH and CDR2 LQKENI. V lost 8 bases and J lost 6, with 14 bases in between. The CDR3 consists of 13 residues. On this clonotype: The antigen is not known.

The TCR beta CDR3 regions underwent amplification using RNA transcripts as the source. Primed by the HTBI set, a first-round RT-PCR was run on the TCR CDR3. One entry per CDR3 protein, called by TCRdb with MiXCR from the multiplex PCR reads. The sample has about 360,000 distinct CDR3 sequences, over 10% seen once. The sequencing input was blood. The chain is built from TRBV18 and TRBJ2-1, with D tentatively TRBD2 (7 bases). The sequence came from a woman in her late teens or twenties with Graves' hyperthyroidism. As DNA, the CDR3 is TGTGCCAGCCGAGGGGGGGAACCCAATGAGCAGTTCTTC. Translating gives CASRGGEPNEQFF.